This TCR beta chain was sequenced in a study of T cells in localized non-small cell lung cancer. The protocol was immunoSEQ multiplex PCR, while the TCRdb copy is restricted to in-frame clones and leaves out a portion. The data show roughly 90,000 clones, roughly 93% seen once. The CDR3 runs to 14 residues. The V end lost 2 bases, the J end lost 4 bases, and 13 bases lay between the germline ends. Germline CDR1 and CDR2: SGHRS and YFSETQ. Material: PBMCs, obtained before any cancer treatment. V gene TRBV5-1 combines with J gene TRBJ2-7; weak D call: TRBD1 (6 bases). This clonotype originated in a woman aged 35 to 70 with stage II squamous cell lung carcinoma. The chain's CDR3 is CASSLRGQRYEQYF. The CDR3 DNA reads as TGCGCCAGCAGCTTAAGGGGACAACGATACGAGCAGTACTTC. Combining the CDR3 with reference TRBV5-1 and TRBJ2-7 gives the whole variable domain KAGVTQTPRYLIKTRGQQVTLSCSPISGHRSVSWYQQTPGQGLQFLFEYFSETQRNKGNFPGRFSGRQFSNSRSEMNVSTLELGDSALYLCASSLRGQRYEQYFGPGTRLTVT.